This T cell receptor (beta chain) was found in a study of T cell responses to AZD1222 COVID-19 vaccine. Turning to the study itself: Pooled together were second doses at about 4 or about 12 weeks.

Turning to this clone: What it recognizes is unknown.

General study results and limits: There were vaccine-associated CD4 TCRs across spike, dominant at 160-218 and 743-854. A reported finding is that nearly half of spike-specific TCRs target unmutated variant regions. Donors, mostly white British, included more females; clonal diversity was possibly underestimated.

Assay: immunoSEQ multiplex PCR; the TCRdb copy retains only in-frame clones and omits some. The data hold more than 85,000 clones, with 91% observed a single time. V was clipped by 3 bases and J by 10 bases; unmatched bases: 2. The CDR3 sequence is 13 residues long. The germline V gene encodes CDR1 MGHRA and CDR2 YSYEKL. This TCR derives from an adult in good health. This rearrangement joins TRBV4-1 to TRBJ1-6, with TRBD1 matching 8 bases. The material sequenced was peripheral blood, taken on day 0 of AZD1222 vaccination. CDR3 coding DNA: TGCGCCAGCAGCCAGGACAGGGAATCACCCCTCCACTTT. Protein product: CASSQDRESPLHF.